This T cell receptor (beta chain) was obtained from a study of shared clonotypes between healthy human individuals. Study-wide context: A couple of women and three men aged 18 to 49 served as donors. Notes on the study in general: When naive CD4 clonotypes were compared across several donors, roughly 4.9% were shared.

Comment on this clone: Its antigen remains unidentified. This CDR3 is also generated by other DNA sequences in the sample.

Each donor was a Caucasian adult residing in Nashville, Tennessee. Only in-frame clones appear in the TCRdb table, and some are missing; sequencing was by immunoSEQ multiplex PCR. The sample consists of 950,000 to 1,300,000 clones, around four fifths of them appearing once. The CDR3 runs to 15 residues. V was pared by 3 bases and J by 1 base, with 2 bases of the junction left unmatched. Germline V gene lookup returns CDR1 SGHRS and CDR2 YFSETQ. This clonotype originated in a young man in good health. The sample was memory CD4+ T cells sorted from blood. Subset indicated: CD45RA-negative fraction. V and J are TRBV5-1 and TRBJ2-1; TRBD1 matches at 9 bases. The CDR3 sequence is CASSSGQGSYNEQFF. Here the CDR3 DNA reads TGCGCCAGCAGCTCCGGACAGGGGTCCTACAATGAGCAGTTCTTC. The complete variable domain, with remaining parts taken from reference TRBV5-1 and TRBJ2-1, reads KAGVTQTPRYLIKTRGQQVTLSCSPISGHRSVSWYQQTPGQGLQFLFEYFSETQRNKGNFPGRFSGRQFSNSRSEMNVSTLELGDSALYLCASSSGQGSYNEQFFGPGTRLTVL.